The next 32 T cell receptor beta chains were all read from a single sample in a study of T cell repertoires in cytomegalovirus infection. TCRdb used MiXCR to reprocess the reads, holding one entry per CDR3 protein. The sample carries about 490,000 distinct CDR3 sequences, less than 30% recorded once. Input material: PBMCs. Source of these receptors: a human donor in good health (CMV status not recorded). Some clones in this sample may be carry-over from other donors' samples.

The chain is built from TRBV6-6 and TRBJ1-1; TRBD1 is a possible D gene (5 bases). This CDR3 is 15 amino acids long. Germline CDR1 MNHNY, CDR2 SVGAGI (reference sequence). Trimming took 2 bases from V and 1 from J, leaving 11 bases between them. CDR3 nucleotides: TGTGCCAGCAGTTACCAAGTAAGGGGGAACACTGAAGCTTTCTTT. Protein: CASSYQVRGNTEAFF.

The rearrangement links TRBV27 to TRBJ1-1; 9 nucleotides agree with TRBD1. Germline V gene data show CDR1 as MNHEY and CDR2 as SMNVEV (reference sequence). The V and J ends lost 4 bases and 5 bases, in that order; junction bases with no gene match: 2. The CDR3 is made up of 13 amino acids. The CDR3 reads CASSWGTGTEAFF. The CDR3 DNA follows: TGTGCCAGCAGTTGGGGGACAGGGACTGAAGCTTTCTTT.

The chain couples TRBV28 to TRBJ2-7; D may be TRBD2 (5 bases). This CDR3 region has 12 residues. The ends were cut back, 2 bases at V and 6 bases at J, with 8 bases in the middle. The germline V gene has CDR1 MDHEN and CDR2 SYDVKM. CDR3 sequence reads: CASSLEGAEQYF. The CDR3 DNA is TGTGCCAGCAGTTTAGAGGGTGCCGAGCAGTACTTC. Complete variable domain (other parts from reference TRBV28 and TRBJ2-7): DVKVTQSSRYLVKRTGEKVFLECVQDMDHENMFWYRQDPGLGLRLIYFSYDVKMKEKGDIPEGYSVSREKKERFSLILESASTNQTSMYLCASSLEGAEQYFGPGTRLTVT.

This clonotype occurred a few times. The chain uses TRBV11-2 and TRBJ2-3, with D hard to call. CDR1 is SGHAT and CDR2 is FQNNGV in the germline V gene. Trimming stripped 1 base from V and 7 bases from J, with 6 bases between. The CDR3 consists of 12 residues. CDR3 in DNA: TGTGCCAGCAGCTTAGTCCTGAATACGCAGTATTTT. It is translated as CASSLVLNTQYF.

The rearrangement joins TRBV12-3 or TRBV12-4 to TRBJ1-2, with TRBD1 matching over 8 bases. V shed 3 bases, J shed 4 bases, and the junction held 4 bases outside the gene matches. This CDR3 has 14 amino acids. DNA for the CDR3: TGTGCCAGCAGTTTGAACAGGGGGATCTATGGCTACACCTTC. Translation gives CASSLNRGIYGYTF.

V usage is TRBV10-3 and J usage is TRBJ2-5; D not resolved. Deletions cut 3 bases from V and 4 bases from J, with 15 bases between. The CDR3 loop spans 15 amino acids. Germline CDR1 ENHRY, CDR2 SYGVKD. The CDR3 spells CAISESASPGETQYF. Here the CDR3 DNA reads TGTGCCATCAGTGAATCCGCGTCCCCCGGAGAGACCCAGTACTTC.

This sequence joins TRBV29-1 and TRBJ2-1, with 11 nucleotides matching TRBD2. The CDR3 length is 15 residues. The V gene end was trimmed by 5 bases and the J gene end by 7 bases; junction bases not matched to a gene: 10. The germline V gene encodes CDR1 SQVTM and CDR2 ANQGSEA. CDR3 DNA: TGCAGCGTTACCACTTTAGCGGGAGGGCCGAATGAGCAGTTCTTC. Its translation is CSVTTLAGGPNEQFF.

Only a few counts were recorded for this clonotype. The chain carries TRBV4-2 and TRBJ2-3; unclear D gene. Germline-derived CDR1 and CDR2 are LGHNA and YNFKEQ. The CDR3 has 14 amino acids. Deletions cut 0 bases from V and 3 bases from J, with 7 bases between. CDR3: CASSQDPRTDTQYF. CDR3 in DNA: TGTGCCAGCAGCCAAGATCCCCGGACAGATACGCAGTATTTT.

A few counts support this clonotype. The chain uses TRBV7-9 and TRBJ1-1; TRBD1 agrees at 10 bases. The junction had 7 bases not matched to a gene; V was cut back by 1 base and J by 2 bases. This CDR3 is 17 amino acids long. Germline CDR1 SEHNR, CDR2 FQNEAQ (reference sequence). The DNA of the CDR3 is TGTGCCAGCAGCTTAGATGACAGGGGGCTGGGTAACACTGAAGCTTTCTTT. Amino acid sequence: CASSLDDRGLGNTEAFF.

The chain employs TRBV6-5 and TRBJ2-5; no reliable D call. Germline CDR1 and CDR2: MNHEY and SVGAGI. The CDR3 is 12 residues long. V was clipped by 2 bases and J by 5 bases, with 6 bases between them. CDR3 loop: CASSYDFETQYF. The CDR3 DNA follows: TGTGCCAGCAGTTACGACTTCGAGACCCAGTACTTC.

The chain recombines TRBV12-3 or TRBV12-4 with TRBJ1-6; D uncertain. The ends were cut back, 6 bases at V and 14 bases at J, with 17 bases in the middle. The CDR3 sequence is 13 residues long. The CDR3 is CASSNDWASALHF. DNA for the CDR3: TGTGCCAGCAGCAATGACTGGGCGTCGGCCCTCCACTTT.

This clonotype was seen once. V is TRBV20-1 and J is TRBJ2-3; D is possibly TRBD1 (5 bases). The CDR3 spans 13 residues. The germline gives CDR1 DFQATT, CDR2 SNEGSKA (reference sequence). With 3 bases removed from V and 1 base from J, the gap between germline ends came to 8 bases. CDR3 DNA: TGCAGTGCTAGTGAACAGGGCACAGATACGCAGTATTTT. Encoded protein: CSASEQGTDTQYF.

This clonotype was counted between two and nine times. The J gene is TRBJ2-1, the V gene TRBV7-9, with D maybe TRBD2 (5 bases). Trimming pared 6 bases from V and 8 bases from J, leaving 17 bases between. This CDR3 comprises 14 residues. CDR1 is SEHNR, CDR2 FQNEAQ, per germline (reference sequence). CDR3 sequence reads: CASSPLLRADEQFF. CDR3 bases: TGTGCCAGCAGTCCTTTACTTCGAGCGGATGAGCAGTTCTTC.

This clonotype occurred a few times. The CDR3 region has the DNA TGTGCCAGCAGTGGGACTAGCGGGACGAGGGGCACAGATACGCAGTATTTT. Protein sequence: CASSGTSGTRGTDTQYF. The chain links TRBV6-5 to TRBJ2-3, with TRBD2 matching 13 bases. Losses at the gene ends were 5 bases for V and 1 base for J; bases not matched to a gene: 6. The CDR3 has 17 residues. CDR1 and CDR2 from the germline V gene are MNHEY and SVGAGI.

The chain joins TRBV6-1 to TRBJ2-7, with a possible D match to TRBD1 (6 bases). This CDR3 is 16 amino acids long. Germline lookup yields CDR1 MNHNS and CDR2 SASEGT. V lost 5 bases to trimming and J lost 1 base, with 18 bases between them. As DNA, the CDR3 is TGTGCCAGCAGTCTCGATGCAGGGGTTGTATCCTACGAGCAGTACTTC. It translates to CASSLDAGVVSYEQYF.

The chain joins TRBV7-6 to TRBJ2-2, with D uncertain. CDR3 size: 13 residues. The V and J ends lost 5 bases and 3 bases respectively, with 7 bases between them. Germline V gene sequence: CDR1 SGHVS, CDR2 FNYEAQ. The CDR3 spells CASSVQDTGELFF. The CDR3 DNA follows: TGTGCCAGCAGCGTGCAGGACACCGGGGAGCTGTTTTTT.

This clonotype was recorded many times. The V and J genes are TRBV12-3 or TRBV12-4 and TRBJ1-5; perhaps TRBD1 as D (5 bases). Trimming removed 6 bases from V and 3 bases from J, with 12 bases in between. This CDR3 region has 14 residues. The CDR3 DNA sequence: TGTGCCAGCAGCGACAGTTCCAACAATCAGCCCCAGCATTTT. This sequence encodes CASSDSSNNQPQHF.

The gene calls are TRBV24-1 and TRBJ2-5; D possibly corresponds to TRBD1 (7 bases). Germline assignment: CDR1 KGHDR and CDR2 SFDVKD. V dropped 9 bases and J dropped 4 bases, with 17 bases sitting between them. This CDR3 region has 14 residues. The CDR3 coding sequence is TGTGCCACCGCGGCAGGGGGGCGGCTAGAGACCCAGTACTTC. Translating gives CATAAGGRLETQYF.

This clonotype was seen a few times. The chain combines TRBV6-1 with TRBJ2-7; D is undetermined. The germline CDR1 and CDR2 sequences are MNHNS and SASEGT. With 2 bases removed from V and 2 bases from J, the gap between germline ends came to 7 bases. The CDR3 spans 13 residues. CDR3 amino acids: CASSEWAAYEQYV. The DNA for the CDR3 is TGTGCCAGCAGTGAATGGGCAGCCTACGAGCAGTACGTC.

In its sample, this clonotype was seen a few times. This chain connects TRBV7-6 to TRBJ2-7, with D maybe TRBD2 (5 bases). CDR3 length equals 16 residues. Germline V gene data show CDR1 as SGHVS and CDR2 as FNYEAQ. V was trimmed by 0 bases and J by 2 bases, leaving 14 bases between them. CDR3 in amino acids: CASSLAGLGSTYEQYF. The CDR3 coding sequence is TGTGCCAGCAGCTTAGCAGGGTTGGGGAGTACCTACGAGCAGTACTTC.

The rearrangement links TRBV29-1 to TRBJ2-7; no definite D call. CDR3 length: 11 amino acids. The ends were cut back, 7 bases at V and 0 bases at J, with 7 bases in the middle. Germline CDR1 is SQVTM and CDR2 is ANQGSEA. The CDR3 DNA reads TGCAGCGGGAGCTACTCCTACGAGCAGTACTTC. Encoded protein: CSGSYSYEQYF.

This chain uses TRBV6-2 or TRBV6-3 with TRBJ1-1; unclear D gene. Germline CDR1 is MNHEY and CDR2 is SVGEGT. This CDR3 comprises 16 residues. V was pared by 0 bases and J by 5 bases, with 16 bases between. The CDR3 DNA sequence: TGTGCCAGCAGTTACTCTAATGCGGGCCTCGGGACTGAAGCTTTCTTT. It encodes CASSYSNAGLGTEAFF.

This clonotype was detected a few times. This rearrangement joins TRBV28 to TRBJ1-1; D uncertain. The CDR3 contains 12 residues. The V gene's germline CDR1 is MDHEN and CDR2 SYDVKM. Trimming removed 5 bases at V and 3 bases at J, with 7 bases between. The DNA for the CDR3 is TGTGCCAGCAGTGTTTTTGACACTGAAGCTTTCTTT. Protein sequence: CASSVFDTEAFF.

In this sample, this clonotype turned up a few times. V is TRBV4-3 and J is TRBJ2-5, with D unresolved. V was shortened by 0 bases and J by 5 bases, with 19 bases between the two germline ends. The germline gives CDR1 LGHNA, CDR2 YSLEER. There are 17 residues in the CDR3. CDR3 loop: CASSQDARSTGRETQYF. In DNA form, the CDR3 reads TGCGCCAGCAGCCAAGATGCGAGGTCCACCGGTCGGGAGACCCAGTACTTC.

The chain employs TRBV30 and TRBJ2-7, with TRBD2 matching over 7 bases. The length of the CDR3 is 13 residues. Germline V lookup: CDR1 GTSNPN, CDR2 SVGIG (reference sequence). The V gene end was trimmed by 3 bases and the J gene end by 0 bases; junction bases not matched to a gene: 2. CDR3 region: CAWSGGISYEQYF. In DNA form, the CDR3 reads TGTGCCTGGAGCGGGGGGATCTCCTACGAGCAGTACTTC.

In this sample, this clonotype turned up a few times. This chain links TRBV6-5 with TRBJ2-2; 9 bases fit TRBD2. Germline assignment: CDR1 MNHEY and CDR2 SVGAGI. Trimming removed 0 bases from V and 0 bases from J; junction bases left unmatched: 5. The length of the CDR3 is 18 residues. The CDR3 region has the DNA TGTGCCAGCAGTTACTCGAGTATAGCGGGAGCGAACACCGGGGAGCTGTTTTTT. The encoded protein is CASSYSSIAGANTGELFF.

The rearrangement links TRBV28 to TRBJ2-1, with D hard to call. From germline, CDR1 is MDHEN and CDR2 SYDVKM. The CDR3 covers 15 residues. Trimming shortened V by 4 bases and J by 6 bases, and 16 bases separated the two germline ends. The DNA for the CDR3 is TGTGCCAGCAGTTCCGCTATACGAATTGGCAATGAGCAGTTCTTC. Translating gives CASSSAIRIGNEQFF.

The sample holds a few counts of this clonotype. The chain has TRBV19 and TRBJ1-2, with D uncertain. The CDR3 sequence is 14 residues long. Between the trimmed V and J ends, which lost 1 base and 0 bases, there was a span of 6 bases. Looked up from germline, CDR1 is LNHDA and CDR2 is SQIVND (reference sequence). CDR3 in amino acids: CASSIAGTNYGYTF. The CDR3 coding sequence is TGTGCCAGTAGTATAGCTGGTACTAACTATGGCTACACCTTC.

Many counts were recorded for this clonotype. This chain uses TRBV7-2 with TRBJ2-1; 10 bases fit TRBD2. Per germline, CDR1 SGHTA and CDR2 FQGNSA. There are 17 residues in the CDR3. Trimming at V came to 4 bases and at J to 9 bases, leaving 15 bases not matched to a gene. The CDR3 DNA reads as TGTGCCAGCAGCTCACCCGGGACTAGCGCCCTGTGGGCTGAGCAGTTCTTC. This sequence encodes CASSSPGTSALWAEQFF.

This chain links TRBV20-1 with TRBJ2-5, with 8 bases that match TRBD1. This CDR3 has 13 amino acids. Germline trimming cut 3 bases from V and 4 bases from J; bases unmatched to any gene: 4. Germline CDR1 reads DFQATT; CDR2 reads SNEGSKA (reference sequence). The CDR3 region is CSASRGRLETQYF. CDR3 sequence (DNA): TGCAGTGCTAGCAGGGGGCGTTTAGAGACCCAGTACTTC.

This clonotype has a handful of counts. The chain employs TRBV19 and TRBJ1-4; D gene uncertain. V gave up 5 bases and J gave up 3 bases, with 16 bases separating them. CDR3 length: 16 residues. CDR1 and CDR2 (germline): LNHDA, SQIVND (reference sequence). In nucleotides, the CDR3 is TGTGCCAGTAGTCCGATCCGAGGGAGCGCTAATGAAAAACTGTTTTTT. This sequence encodes CASSPIRGSANEKLFF.

This clonotype was seen many times. The chain employs TRBV12-3 or TRBV12-4 and TRBJ1-5; D not resolved. CDR3 length equals 15 residues. V was trimmed by 5 bases and J by 4 bases, leaving 15 bases between them. Here the CDR3 reads CASSLGASINQPQHF. The CDR3 nucleotides read TGTGCCAGCAGTCTCGGAGCATCAATAAATCAGCCCCAGCATTTT.